This is a list of T cell receptor beta chains from one sample in a study of blood T cell repertoires in COVID-19. Assay used: immunoSEQ multiplex PCR; TCRdb lists only in-frame clones, some missing. Of fewer than 70,000 clones in the sample, around 84% were seen once. Source material: peripheral blood. The receptors originated from a woman aged 80 or over with acute or convalescent COVID-19. The CDR3 runs from the conserved cysteine through the conserved F or W.

TRBJ2-7 TRBV27 CASSLKPGATYEQYF
TRBJ1-5 TRBV19 CASSIQGSNQPQHF
TRBJ2-3 TRBV4-2 CASSQAAGKVADTQYF
TRBJ1-1 TRBV5-4 CASSGQGSEAFF
TRBJ2-1 TRBV6-2/TRBV6-3 CASSTRTSGGNEQFF
TRBJ1-5 TRBV19 CASSSTGRGLHQPQHF
TRBJ2-7 TRBV4-1 CASSQTFSVGQGAYEQYF
TRBJ2-2 TRBV5-1 CASRLMTSVGTGELFF
TRBJ1-2 TRBV6-5 CASCPRVEFTSGYTF
TRBJ2-7 TRBV2 CASHDIGSYEQYF
TRBJ1-2 TRBV5-1 CASSSQQVNYGYTF
TRBJ2-1 TRBV15 CATSRKLAGANNEQFF
TRBJ2-5 TRBV29-1 CSAFTSDETQYF
TRBJ1-2 TRBV5-8 CASSPWAGPYGYTF
TRBJ1-2 TRBV10-2 CASKGTGGFYGYTF
TRBJ2-7 TRBV6-1 CASSETGQYF
TRBJ1-2 TRBV7-9 CASSSQGQGYYGYTF
TRBJ1-2 TRBV10-1 CASNTLRDSQKNLPTNYGYTF
TRBJ1-1 TRBV15 CATTWNRRENTEAFF
TRBJ2-3 TRBV5-1 CASSLAGLATDTQYF
TRBJ2-1 TRBV2 CASSEPGLGSYNEQFF
TRBJ2-1 TRBV2 CASSELFFQFF
TRBJ1-3 TRBV6-6 CASSYTGQGAGNTIYF
TRBJ1-1 TRBV7-3 CASSSSGTQNTEAFF
TRBJ1-1 TRBV30 CAWSVQVNTEAFF
TRBJ1-4 TRBV7-6 CASSRDRATNEKLFF
TRBJ1-2 TRBV30 CAWSRILAGTPYGYTF
TRBJ1-1 TRBV9 CASSVQAGNTEAFF
TRBJ2-7 TRBV7-8 CASSFEATYEQYF
TRBJ2-5 TRBV27 CASSLFGWGQLQETQYF
TRBJ2-1 TRBV10-1 CASSESGVNEQFF
TRBJ1-5 TRBV19 CASSLYRGQPQHF
TRBJ1-1 TRBV2 CASTSEGVTEAFF
TRBJ2-5 TRBV11-2 CASSLEWGRQETQYF
TRBJ1-3 TRBV19 CASRYGLSGNTIYF
TRBJ2-1 TRBV13 CASSLGLAGGRNEQFF
TRBJ2-1 TRBV11-3 CASSLSTAAGGNNEQFF
TRBJ2-7 TRBV5-1 CASSEWQGAYEQYF
TRBJ2-1 TRBV25-1 CASSGDSHYNEQFF
TRBJ2-1 TRBV7-9 CASSLSPIYNEQFF